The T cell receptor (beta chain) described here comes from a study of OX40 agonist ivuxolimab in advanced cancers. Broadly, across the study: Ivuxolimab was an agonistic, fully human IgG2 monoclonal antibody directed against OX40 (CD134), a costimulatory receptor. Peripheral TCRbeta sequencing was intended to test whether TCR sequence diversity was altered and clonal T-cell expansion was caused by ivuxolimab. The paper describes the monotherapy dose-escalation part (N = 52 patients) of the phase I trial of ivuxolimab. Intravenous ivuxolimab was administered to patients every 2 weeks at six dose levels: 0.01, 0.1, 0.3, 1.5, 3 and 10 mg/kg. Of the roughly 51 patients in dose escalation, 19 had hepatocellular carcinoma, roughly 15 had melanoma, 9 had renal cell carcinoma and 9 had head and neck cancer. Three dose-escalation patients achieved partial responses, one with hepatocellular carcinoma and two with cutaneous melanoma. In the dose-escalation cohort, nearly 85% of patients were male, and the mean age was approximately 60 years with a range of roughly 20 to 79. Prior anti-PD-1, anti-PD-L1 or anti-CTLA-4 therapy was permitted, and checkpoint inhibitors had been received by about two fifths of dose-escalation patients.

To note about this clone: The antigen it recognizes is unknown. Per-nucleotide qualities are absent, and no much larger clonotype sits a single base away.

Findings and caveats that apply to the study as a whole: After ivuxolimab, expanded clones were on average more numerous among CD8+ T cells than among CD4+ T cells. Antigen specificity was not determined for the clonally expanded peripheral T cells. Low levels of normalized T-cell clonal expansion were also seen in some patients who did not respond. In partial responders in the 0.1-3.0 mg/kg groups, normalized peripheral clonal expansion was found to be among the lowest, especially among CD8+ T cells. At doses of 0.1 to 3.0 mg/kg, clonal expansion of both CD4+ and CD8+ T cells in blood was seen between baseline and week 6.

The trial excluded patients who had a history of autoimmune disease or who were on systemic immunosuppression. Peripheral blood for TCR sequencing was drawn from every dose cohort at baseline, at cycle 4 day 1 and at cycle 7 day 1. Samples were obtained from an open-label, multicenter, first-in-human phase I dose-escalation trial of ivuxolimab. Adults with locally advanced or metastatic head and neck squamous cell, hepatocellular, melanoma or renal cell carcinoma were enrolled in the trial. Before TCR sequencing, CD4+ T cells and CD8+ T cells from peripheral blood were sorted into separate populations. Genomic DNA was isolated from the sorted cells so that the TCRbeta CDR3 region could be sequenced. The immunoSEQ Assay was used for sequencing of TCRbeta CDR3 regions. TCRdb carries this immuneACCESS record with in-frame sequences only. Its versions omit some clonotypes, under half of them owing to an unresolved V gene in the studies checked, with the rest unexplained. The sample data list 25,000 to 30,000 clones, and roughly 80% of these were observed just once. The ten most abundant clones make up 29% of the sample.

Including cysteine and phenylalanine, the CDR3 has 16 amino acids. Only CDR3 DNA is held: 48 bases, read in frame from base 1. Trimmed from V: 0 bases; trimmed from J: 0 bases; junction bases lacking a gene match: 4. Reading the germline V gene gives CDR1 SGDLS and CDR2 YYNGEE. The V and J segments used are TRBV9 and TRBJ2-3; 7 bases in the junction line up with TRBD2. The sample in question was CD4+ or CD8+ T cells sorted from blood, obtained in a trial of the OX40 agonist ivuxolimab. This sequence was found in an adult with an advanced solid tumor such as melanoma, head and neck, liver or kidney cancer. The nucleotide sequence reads TGTGCCAGCAGCGTAGGGCTAGCGGATAGCACAGATACGCAGTATTTT. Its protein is CASSVGLADSTDTQYF.